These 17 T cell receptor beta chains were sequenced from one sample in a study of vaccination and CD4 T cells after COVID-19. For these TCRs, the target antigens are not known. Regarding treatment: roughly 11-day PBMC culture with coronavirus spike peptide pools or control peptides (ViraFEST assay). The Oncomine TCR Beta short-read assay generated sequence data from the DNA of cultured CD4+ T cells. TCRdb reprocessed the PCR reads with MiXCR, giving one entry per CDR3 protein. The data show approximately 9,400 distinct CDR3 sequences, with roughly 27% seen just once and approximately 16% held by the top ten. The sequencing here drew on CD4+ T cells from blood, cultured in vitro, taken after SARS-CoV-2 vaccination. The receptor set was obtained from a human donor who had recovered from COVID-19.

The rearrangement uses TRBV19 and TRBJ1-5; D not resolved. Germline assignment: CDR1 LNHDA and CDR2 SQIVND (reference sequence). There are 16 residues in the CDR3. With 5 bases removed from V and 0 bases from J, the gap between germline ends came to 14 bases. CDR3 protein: CASSVRDFYSNQPQHF. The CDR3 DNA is TGTGCCAGTAGTGTCCGAGATTTCTATAGCAATCAGCCCCAGCATTTT.

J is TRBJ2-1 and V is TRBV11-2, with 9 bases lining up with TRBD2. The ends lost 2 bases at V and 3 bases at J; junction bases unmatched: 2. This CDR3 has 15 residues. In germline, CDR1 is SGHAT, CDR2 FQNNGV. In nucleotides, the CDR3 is TGTGCCAGCAGCTTAATGACTAGCGGCTACAATGAGCAGTTCTTC. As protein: CASSLMTSGYNEQFF.

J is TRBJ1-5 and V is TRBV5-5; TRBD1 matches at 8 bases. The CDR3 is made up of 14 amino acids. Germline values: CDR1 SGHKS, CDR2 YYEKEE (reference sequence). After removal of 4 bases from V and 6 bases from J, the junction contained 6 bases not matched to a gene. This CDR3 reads CASSGQGFPQPQHF. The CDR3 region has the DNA TGTGCCAGCAGCGGACAGGGTTTCCCTCAGCCCCAGCATTTT.

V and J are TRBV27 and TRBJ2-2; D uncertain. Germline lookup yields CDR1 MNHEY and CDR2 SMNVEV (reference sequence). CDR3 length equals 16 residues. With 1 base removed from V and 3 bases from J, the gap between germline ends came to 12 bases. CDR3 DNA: TGTGCCAGCAGTTTATATCGGACGTATGACACCGGGGAGCTGTTTTTT. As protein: CASSLYRTYDTGELFF.

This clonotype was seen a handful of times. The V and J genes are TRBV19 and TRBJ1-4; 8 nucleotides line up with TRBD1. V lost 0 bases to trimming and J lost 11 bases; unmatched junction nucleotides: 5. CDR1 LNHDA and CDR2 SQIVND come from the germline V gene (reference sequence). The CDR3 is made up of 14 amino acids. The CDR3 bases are TGTGCCAGTAGTATAGACGGACAGGGAAGGAAACTGTTTTTT. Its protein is CASSIDGQGRKLFF.

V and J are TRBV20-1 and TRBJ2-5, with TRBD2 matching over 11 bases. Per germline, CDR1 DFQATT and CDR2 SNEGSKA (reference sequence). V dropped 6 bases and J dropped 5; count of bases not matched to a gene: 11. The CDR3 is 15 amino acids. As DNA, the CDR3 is TGCAGTGCGGCCCCCATAGCGGGAGGGCGGGAGACCCAGTACTTC. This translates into CSAAPIAGGRETQYF.

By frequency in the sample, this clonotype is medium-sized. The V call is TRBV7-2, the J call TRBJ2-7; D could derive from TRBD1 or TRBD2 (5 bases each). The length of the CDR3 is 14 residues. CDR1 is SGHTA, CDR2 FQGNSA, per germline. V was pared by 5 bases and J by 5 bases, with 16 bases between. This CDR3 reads CASSPGPVNHEQYF. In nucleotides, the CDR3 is TGTGCCAGCAGCCCGGGACCCGTCAACCACGAGCAGTACTTC.

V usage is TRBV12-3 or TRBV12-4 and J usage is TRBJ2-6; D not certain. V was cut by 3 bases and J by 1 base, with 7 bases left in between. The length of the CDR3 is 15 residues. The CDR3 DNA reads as TGTGCCAGCAGTTTTCGTGGATCTGGGGCCAACGTCCTGACTTTC. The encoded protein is CASSFRGSGANVLTF.

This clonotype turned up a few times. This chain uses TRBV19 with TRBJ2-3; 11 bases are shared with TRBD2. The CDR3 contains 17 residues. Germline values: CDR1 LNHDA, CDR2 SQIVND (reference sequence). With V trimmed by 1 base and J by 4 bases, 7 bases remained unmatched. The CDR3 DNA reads TGTGCCAGTAGTATAGCGCGACTAGCGGGAAAGGCAGATACGCAGTATTTT. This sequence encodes CASSIARLAGKADTQYF.

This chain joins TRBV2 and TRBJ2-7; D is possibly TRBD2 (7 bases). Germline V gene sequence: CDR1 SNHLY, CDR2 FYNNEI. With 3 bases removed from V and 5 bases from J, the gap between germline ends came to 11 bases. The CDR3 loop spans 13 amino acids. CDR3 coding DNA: TGTGCCAGCAGTGACGGGGGGCGGCACGAGCAGTACTTC. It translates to CASSDGGRHEQYF.

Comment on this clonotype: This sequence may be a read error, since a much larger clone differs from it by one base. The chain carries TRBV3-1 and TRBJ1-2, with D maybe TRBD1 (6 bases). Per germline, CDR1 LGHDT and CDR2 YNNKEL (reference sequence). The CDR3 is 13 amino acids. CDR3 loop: CANSQVGGKGYTF. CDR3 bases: TGTGCCAACAGCCAAGTAGGGGGGAAGGGCTACACCTTC.

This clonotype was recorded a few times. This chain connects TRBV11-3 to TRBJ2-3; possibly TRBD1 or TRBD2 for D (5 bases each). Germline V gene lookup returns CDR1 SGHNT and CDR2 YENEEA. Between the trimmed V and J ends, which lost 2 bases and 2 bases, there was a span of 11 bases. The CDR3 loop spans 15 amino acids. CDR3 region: CASSLTRGYTDTQYF. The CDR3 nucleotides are TGTGCCAGCAGCTTAACGAGGGGATACACAGATACGCAGTATTTT.

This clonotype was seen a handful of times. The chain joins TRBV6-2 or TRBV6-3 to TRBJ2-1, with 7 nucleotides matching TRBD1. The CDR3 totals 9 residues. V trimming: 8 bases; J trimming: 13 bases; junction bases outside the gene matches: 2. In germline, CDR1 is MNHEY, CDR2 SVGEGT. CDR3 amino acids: CASGQDQFF. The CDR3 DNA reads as TGTGCCAGCGGACAGGATCAGTTCTTC.

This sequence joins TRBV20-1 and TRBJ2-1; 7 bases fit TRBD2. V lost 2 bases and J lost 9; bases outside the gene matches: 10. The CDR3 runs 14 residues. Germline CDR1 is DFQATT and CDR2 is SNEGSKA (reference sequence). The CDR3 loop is CSARWSGGPGEQFF. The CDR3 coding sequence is TGCAGTGCTAGATGGTCGGGAGGCCCGGGTGAGCAGTTCTTC.

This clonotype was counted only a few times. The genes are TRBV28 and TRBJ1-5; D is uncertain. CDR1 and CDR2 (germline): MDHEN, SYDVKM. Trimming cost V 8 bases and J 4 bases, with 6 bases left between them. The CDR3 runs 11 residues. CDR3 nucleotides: TGTGCCAGCCAGAAGAATCAGCCCCAGCATTTT. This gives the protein CASQKNQPQHF.

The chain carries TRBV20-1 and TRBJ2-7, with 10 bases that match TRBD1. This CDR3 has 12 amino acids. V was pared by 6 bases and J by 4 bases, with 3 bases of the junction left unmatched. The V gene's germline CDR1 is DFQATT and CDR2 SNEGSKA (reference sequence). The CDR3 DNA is TGCAGTGCGCGGGACAGGGGTTACGAGCAGTACTTC. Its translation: CSARDRGYEQYF.

The CDR3 DNA is TGTGCCAGCAGTTCCCCAGCTCCAAGCTCCTACGAGCAGTACTTC. Amino acid sequence: CASSSPAPSSYEQYF. V gene TRBV6-5 combines with J gene TRBJ2-7; D gene uncertain. This CDR3 comprises 15 residues. Germline loops: CDR1 MNHEY, CDR2 SVGAGI. Trimming took off 4 bases at V and 0 bases at J, with 13 bases between the two ends.